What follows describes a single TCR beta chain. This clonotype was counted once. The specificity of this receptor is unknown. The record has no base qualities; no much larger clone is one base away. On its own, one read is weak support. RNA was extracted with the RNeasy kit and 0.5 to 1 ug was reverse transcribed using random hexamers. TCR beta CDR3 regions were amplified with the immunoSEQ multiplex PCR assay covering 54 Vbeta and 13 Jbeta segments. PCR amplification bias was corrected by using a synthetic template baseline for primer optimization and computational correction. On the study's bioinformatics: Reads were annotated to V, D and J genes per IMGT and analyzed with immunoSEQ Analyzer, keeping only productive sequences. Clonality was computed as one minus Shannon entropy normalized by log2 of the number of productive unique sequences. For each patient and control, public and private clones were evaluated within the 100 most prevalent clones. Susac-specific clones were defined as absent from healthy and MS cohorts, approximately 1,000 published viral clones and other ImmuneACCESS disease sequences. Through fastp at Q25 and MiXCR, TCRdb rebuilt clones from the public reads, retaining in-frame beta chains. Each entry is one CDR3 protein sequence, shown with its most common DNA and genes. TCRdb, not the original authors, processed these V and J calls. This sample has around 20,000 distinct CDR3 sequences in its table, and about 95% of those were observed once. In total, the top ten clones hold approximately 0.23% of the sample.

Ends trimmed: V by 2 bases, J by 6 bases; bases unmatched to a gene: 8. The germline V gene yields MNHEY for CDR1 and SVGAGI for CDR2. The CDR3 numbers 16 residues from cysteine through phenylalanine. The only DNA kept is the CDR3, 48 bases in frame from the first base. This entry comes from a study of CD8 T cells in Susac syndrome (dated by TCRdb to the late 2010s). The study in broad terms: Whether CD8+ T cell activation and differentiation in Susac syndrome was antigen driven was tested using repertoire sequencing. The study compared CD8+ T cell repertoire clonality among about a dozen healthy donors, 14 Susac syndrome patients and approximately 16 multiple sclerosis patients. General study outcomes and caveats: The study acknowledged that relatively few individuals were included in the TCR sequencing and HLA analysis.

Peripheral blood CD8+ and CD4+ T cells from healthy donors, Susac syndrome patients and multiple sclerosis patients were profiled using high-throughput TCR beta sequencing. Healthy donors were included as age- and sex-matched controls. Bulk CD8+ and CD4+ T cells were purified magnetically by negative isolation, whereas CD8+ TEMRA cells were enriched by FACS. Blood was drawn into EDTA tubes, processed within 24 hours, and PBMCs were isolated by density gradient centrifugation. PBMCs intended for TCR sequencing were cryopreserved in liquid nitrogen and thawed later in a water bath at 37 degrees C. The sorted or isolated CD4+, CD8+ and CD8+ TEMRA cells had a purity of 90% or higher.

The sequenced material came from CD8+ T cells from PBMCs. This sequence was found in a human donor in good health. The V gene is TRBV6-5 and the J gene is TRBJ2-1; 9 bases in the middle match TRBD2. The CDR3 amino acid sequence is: CASSYLAGLLINEQFF. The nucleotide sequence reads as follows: TGTGCCAGCAGTTACCTAGCGGGACTCTTAATCAATGAGCAGTTCTTC.